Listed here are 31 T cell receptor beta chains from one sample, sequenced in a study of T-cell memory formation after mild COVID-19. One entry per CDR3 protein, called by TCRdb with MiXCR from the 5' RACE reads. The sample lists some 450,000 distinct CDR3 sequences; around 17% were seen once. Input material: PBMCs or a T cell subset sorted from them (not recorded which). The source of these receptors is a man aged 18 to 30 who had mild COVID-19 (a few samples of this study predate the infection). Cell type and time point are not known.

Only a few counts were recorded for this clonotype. Written as DNA, the CDR3 is TGTGCCATCAGTGAGGGTCCCACAGATACGCAGTATTTT. Amino acids: CAISEGPTDTQYF. This chain links TRBV10-3 with TRBJ2-3; D gene ambiguous. Germline assignment: CDR1 ENHRY and CDR2 SYGVKD. CDR3 length equals 13 residues. V lost 2 bases and J 2 bases, leaving 5 bases between the germline ends.

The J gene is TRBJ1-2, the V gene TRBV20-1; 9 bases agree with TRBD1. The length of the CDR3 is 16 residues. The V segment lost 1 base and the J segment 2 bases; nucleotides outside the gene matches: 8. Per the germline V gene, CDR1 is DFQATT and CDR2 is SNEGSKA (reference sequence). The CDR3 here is CSARGSGQGINYGYTF. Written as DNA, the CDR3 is TGCAGTGCTAGAGGGTCGGGACAGGGTATAAACTATGGCTACACCTTC.

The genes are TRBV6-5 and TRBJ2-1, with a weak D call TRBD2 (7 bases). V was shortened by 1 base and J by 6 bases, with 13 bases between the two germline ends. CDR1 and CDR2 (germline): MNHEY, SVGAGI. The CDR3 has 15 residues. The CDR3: CASSYFGGGGNEQFF. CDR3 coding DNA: TGTGCCAGCAGTTACTTTGGCGGGGGCGGCAATGAGCAGTTCTTC.

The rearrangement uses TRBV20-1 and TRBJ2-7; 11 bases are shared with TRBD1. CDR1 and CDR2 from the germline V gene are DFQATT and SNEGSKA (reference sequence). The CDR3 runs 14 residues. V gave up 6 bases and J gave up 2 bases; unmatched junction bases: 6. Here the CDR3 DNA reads TGCAGTGCGGGCGGGGACAGGGGGACCTACGAGCAGTACTTC. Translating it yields CSAGGDRGTYEQYF.

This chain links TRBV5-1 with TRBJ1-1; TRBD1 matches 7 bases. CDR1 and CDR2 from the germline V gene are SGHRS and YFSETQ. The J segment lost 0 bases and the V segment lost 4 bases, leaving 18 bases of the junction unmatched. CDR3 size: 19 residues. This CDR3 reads CASSLSLIAQGGMNTEAFF. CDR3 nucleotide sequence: TGCGCCAGCAGCCTTAGCCTAATAGCGCAGGGGGGCATGAACACTGAAGCTTTCTTT.

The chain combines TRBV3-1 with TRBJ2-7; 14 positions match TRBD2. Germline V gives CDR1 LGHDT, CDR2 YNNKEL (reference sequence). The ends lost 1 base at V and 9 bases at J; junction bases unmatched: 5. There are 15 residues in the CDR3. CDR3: CASSQGLAGGPPQYV. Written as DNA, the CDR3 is TGTGCCAGCAGCCAAGGACTAGCGGGGGGGCCCCCGCAGTACGTC.

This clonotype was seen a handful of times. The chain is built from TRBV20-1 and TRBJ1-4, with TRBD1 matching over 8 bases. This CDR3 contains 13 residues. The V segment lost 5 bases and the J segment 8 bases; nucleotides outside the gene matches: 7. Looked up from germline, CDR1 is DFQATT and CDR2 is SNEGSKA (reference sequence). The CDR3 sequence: CSALDRGGEKLFF. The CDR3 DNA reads TGCAGTGCTCTAGACAGGGGAGGGGAAAAACTGTTTTTT.

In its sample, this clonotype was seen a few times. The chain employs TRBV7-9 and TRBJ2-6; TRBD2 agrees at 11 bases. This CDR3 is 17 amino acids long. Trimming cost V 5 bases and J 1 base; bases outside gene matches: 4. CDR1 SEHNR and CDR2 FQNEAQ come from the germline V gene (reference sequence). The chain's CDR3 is CASSPRLAGSGANVLTF. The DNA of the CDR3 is TGTGCCAGCAGCCCTCGACTAGCGGGGTCTGGGGCCAACGTCCTGACTTTC.

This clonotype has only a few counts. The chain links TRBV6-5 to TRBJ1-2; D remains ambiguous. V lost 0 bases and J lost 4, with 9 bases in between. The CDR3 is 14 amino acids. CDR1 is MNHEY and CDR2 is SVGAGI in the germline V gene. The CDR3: CASSYSGRSYGYTF. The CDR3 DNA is TGTGCCAGCAGTTACTCAGGGCGGAGCTATGGCTACACCTTC.

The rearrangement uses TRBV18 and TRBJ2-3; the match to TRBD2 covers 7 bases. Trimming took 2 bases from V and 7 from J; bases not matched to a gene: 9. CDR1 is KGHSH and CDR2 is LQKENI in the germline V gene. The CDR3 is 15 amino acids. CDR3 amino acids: CASSPSLADNNTQYF. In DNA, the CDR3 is TGTGCCAGCTCACCAAGTCTAGCGGATAATAATACGCAGTATTTT. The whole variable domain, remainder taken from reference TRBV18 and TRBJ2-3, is NAGVMQNPRHLVRRRGQEARLRCSPMKGHSHVYWYRQLPEEGLKFMVYLQKENIIDESGMPKERFSAEFPKEGPSILRIQQVVRGDSAAYFCASSPSLADNNTQYFGPGTRLTVL.

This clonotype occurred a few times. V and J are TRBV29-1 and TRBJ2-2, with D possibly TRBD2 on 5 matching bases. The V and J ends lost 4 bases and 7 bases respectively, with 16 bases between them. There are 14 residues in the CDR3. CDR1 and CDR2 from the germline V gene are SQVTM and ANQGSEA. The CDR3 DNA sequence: TGCAGCGTTGGTCGATCGGGATTAGGCGGGGAGCTGTTTTTT. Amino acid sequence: CSVGRSGLGGELFF.

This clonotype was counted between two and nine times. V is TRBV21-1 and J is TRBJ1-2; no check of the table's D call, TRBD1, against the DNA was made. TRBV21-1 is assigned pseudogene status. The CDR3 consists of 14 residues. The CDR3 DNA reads TGTGCCAGCATCCCCGCCCGGCGGGTCTATGGCTACACCTTC. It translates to CASIPARRVYGYTF.

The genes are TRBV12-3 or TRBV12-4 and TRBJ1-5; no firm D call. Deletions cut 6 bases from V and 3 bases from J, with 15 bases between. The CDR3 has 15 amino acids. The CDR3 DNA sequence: TGTGCCAGCAGCGTTAGGTCGGGAGACAATCAGCCCCAGCATTTT. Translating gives CASSVRSGDNQPQHF.

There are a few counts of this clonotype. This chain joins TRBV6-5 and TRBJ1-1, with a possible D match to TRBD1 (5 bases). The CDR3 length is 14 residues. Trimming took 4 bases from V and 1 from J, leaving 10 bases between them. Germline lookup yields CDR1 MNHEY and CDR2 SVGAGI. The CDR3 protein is CASSSTDKNTEAFF. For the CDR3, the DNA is TGTGCCAGCAGTTCGACAGATAAGAACACTGAAGCTTTCTTT.

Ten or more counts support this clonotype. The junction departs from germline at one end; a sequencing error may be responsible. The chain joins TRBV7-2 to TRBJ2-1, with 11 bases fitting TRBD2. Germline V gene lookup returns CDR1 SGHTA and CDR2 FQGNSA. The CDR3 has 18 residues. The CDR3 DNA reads TGTGCCAGCAGCCTAGCGGGGGGCTTCGTCCAACCGATACATGAGCAGTTCTTC. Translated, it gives CASSLAGGFVQPIHEQFF.

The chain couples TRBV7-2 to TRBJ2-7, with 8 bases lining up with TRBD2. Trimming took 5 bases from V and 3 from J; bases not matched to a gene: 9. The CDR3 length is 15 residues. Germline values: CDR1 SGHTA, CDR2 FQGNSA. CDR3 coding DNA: TGTGCCAGCAGCATCAGCGGGGGTTCGGGCTACGAGCAGTACGTC. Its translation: CASSISGGSGYEQYV.

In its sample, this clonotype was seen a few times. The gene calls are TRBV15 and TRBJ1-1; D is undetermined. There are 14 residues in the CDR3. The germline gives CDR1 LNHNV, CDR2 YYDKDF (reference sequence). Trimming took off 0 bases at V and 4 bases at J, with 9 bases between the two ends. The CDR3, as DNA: TGTGCCACCAGCAGAGATTTAGGGTCCACTGAAGCTTTCTTT. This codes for CATSRDLGSTEAFF.

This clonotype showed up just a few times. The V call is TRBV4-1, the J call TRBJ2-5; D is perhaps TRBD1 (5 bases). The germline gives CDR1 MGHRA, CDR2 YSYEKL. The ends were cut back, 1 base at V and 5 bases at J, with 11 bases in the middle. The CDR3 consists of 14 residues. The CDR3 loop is CASSQGRGRETQYF. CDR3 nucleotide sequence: TGCGCCAGCAGCCAAGGAAGGGGTCGGGAGACCCAGTACTTC.

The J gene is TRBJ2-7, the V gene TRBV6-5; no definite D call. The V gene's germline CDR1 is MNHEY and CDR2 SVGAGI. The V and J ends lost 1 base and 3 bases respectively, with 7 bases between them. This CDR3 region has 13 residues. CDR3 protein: CASSYFYDYEQYF. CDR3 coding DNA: TGTGCCAGCAGTTACTTCTACGACTACGAGCAGTACTTC.

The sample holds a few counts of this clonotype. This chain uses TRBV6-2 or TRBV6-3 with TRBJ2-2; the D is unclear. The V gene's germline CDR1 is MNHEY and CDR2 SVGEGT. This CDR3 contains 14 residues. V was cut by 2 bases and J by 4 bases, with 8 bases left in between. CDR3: CASSYMTGTGELFF. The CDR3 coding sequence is TGTGCCAGCAGTTACATGACCGGCACCGGGGAGCTGTTTTTT.

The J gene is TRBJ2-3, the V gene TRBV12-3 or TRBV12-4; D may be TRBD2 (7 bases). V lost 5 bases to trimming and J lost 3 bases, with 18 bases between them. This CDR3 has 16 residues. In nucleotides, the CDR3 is TGTGCCAGCAGTCACCTAGGGGGGGGGATAACAGATACGCAGTATTTT. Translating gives CASSHLGGGITDTQYF.

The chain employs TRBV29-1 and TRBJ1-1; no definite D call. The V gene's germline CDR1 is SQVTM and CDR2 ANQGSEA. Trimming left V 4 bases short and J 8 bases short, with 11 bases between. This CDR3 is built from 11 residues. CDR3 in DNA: TGCAGCGTTGTTTTAGGGAGGGAAGCTTTCTTT. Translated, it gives CSVVLGREAFF.

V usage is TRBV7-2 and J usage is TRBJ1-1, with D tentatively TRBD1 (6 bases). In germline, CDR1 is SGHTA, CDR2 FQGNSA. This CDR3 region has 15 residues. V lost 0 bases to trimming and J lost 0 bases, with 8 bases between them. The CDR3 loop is CASSLAGALNTEAFF. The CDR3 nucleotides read TGTGCCAGCAGCTTAGCGGGGGCACTGAACACTGAAGCTTTCTTT.

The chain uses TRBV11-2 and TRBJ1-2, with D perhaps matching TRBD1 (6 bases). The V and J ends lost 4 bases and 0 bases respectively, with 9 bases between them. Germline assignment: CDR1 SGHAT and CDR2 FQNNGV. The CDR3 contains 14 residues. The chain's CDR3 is CASSSQGSNYGYTF. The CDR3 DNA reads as TGTGCCAGCAGCTCACAGGGTTCTAACTATGGCTACACCTTC.

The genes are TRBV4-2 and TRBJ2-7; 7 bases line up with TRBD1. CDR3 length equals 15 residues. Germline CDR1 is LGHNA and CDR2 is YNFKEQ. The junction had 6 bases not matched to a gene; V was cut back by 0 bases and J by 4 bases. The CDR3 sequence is CASSQESDRVYEQYF. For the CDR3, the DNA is TGTGCCAGCAGCCAAGAAAGCGACAGGGTTTACGAGCAGTACTTC.

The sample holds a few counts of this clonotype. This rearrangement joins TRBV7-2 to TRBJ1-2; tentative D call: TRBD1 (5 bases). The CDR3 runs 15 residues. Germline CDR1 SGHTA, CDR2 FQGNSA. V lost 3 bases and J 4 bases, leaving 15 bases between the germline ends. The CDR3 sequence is CASSFSRGRGYGYTF. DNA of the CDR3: TGTGCCAGCAGCTTTTCCCGGGGCCGAGGCTATGGCTACACCTTC.

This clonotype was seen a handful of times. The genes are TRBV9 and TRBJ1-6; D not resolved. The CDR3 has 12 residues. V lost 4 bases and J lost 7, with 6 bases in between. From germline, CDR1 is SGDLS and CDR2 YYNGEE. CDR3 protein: CASSPLNSPLHF. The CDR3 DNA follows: TGTGCCAGCAGCCCCCTGAATTCACCCCTCCACTTT. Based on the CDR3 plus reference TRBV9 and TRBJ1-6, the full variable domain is DSGVTQTPKHLITATGQRVTLRCSPRSGDLSVYWYQQSLDQGLQFLIQYYNGEERAKGNILERFSAQQFPDLHSELNLSSLELGDSALYFCASSPLNSPLHFGNGTRLTVT.

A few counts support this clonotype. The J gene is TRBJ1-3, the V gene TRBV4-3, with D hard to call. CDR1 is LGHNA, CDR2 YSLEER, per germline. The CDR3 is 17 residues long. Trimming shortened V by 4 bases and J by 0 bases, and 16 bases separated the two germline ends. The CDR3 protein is CASSRVDRLSSGNTIYF. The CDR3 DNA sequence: TGCGCCAGCAGCCGGGTGGACCGGCTCTCCTCTGGAAACACCATATATTTT.

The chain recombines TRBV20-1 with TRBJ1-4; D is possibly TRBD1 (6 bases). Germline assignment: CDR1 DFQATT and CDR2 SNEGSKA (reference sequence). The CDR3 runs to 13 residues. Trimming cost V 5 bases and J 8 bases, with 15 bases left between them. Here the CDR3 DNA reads TGCAGTGCTGGCAACCCGGACAGAGAAAAACTGTTTTTT. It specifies CSAGNPDREKLFF.

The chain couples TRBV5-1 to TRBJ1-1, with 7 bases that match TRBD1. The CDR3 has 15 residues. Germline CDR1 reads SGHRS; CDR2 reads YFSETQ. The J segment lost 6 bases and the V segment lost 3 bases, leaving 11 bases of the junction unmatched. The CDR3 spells CASSSGGAGEPEAFF. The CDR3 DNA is TGCGCCAGCAGCTCAGGGGGGGCCGGGGAACCTGAAGCTTTCTTT.

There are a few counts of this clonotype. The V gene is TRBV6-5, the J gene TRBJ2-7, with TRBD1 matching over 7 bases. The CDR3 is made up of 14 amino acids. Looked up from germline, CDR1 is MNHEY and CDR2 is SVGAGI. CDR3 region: CAARDSLKPYEQYF. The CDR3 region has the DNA TGTGCTGCCCGGGACAGCCTAAAACCCTACGAGCAGTACTTC.